This T cell receptor beta chain was documented in a study of T-cell memory formation after mild COVID-19. Study summary: Each donor largely had its own TCR clusters.

The CDR3 length is 13 residues. Germline loops: CDR1 SQVTM, CDR2 ANQGSEA. Trimming took 0 bases from V and 4 from J, leaving 9 bases between them. For this clonotype: The target antigen is unknown.

Regarding the study as a whole: Day 37-peaking second-wave clones had unconfirmed SARS-CoV-2 specificity. Memory sampled before infection contained some responding clones, suggesting cross-reactive memory joined.

TCRdb redid the calling of the 5' RACE reads with MiXCR, one entry per CDR3 protein. Among 150,000 to 200,000 distinct CDR3 sequences listed, over 20% were seen once. This receptor was identified in an adult woman who had mild COVID-19 (a few samples of this study predate the infection). Cell type and time point are not known. The specimen was PBMCs or a T cell subset sorted from them (not recorded which). V usage is TRBV29-1 and J usage is TRBJ1-2; D unresolved. Here the CDR3 reads CSVEDPASYGYTF. The CDR3 nucleotides read TGCAGCGTTGAAGATCCCGCCAGCTATGGCTACACCTTC.